This TCR beta chain was identified during a study of CD8+CD57+ T cells in acquired aplastic anemia. Across the study: Roughly 10.8 million reads were obtained on average for healthy donor CD4+ cells.

There are many counts of this clonotype. The CDR3 is 13 amino acids. CDR1 SGHDT and CDR2 YYEEEE come from the germline V gene. The ends were cut back, 4 bases at V and 6 bases at J, with 11 bases in the middle. The template for TCR beta VDJ and CDR3 sequence profiling was genomic DNA. TCRdb reanalysed the reads using MiXCR and keeps one entry per CDR3 protein. The table shows 150,000 to 200,000 distinct CDR3 sequences, with 40% to 55% occurring only once. The V and J genes are TRBV5-6 and TRBJ2-1; no clear D. This clonotype was sampled from a human donor in good health. The specimen was sorted CD4+, CD8+, or CD8+CD57+ T cells (not recorded which) from PBMCs. CDR3 loop: CASSRAEGNEQFF. CDR3 nucleotides: TGTGCCAGCAGCCGAGCCGAAGGCAATGAGCAGTTCTTC.